The 12 T cell receptor beta chains in this list originate from one sample, sequenced in a study of OX40 agonist ivuxolimab in advanced cancers. Using immunoSEQ multiplex PCR, the repertoire was profiled, and TCRdb retains in-frame clones only, with some absent. The sample includes around 60,000 clones, roughly 80% of them seen just once. The sequenced sample was CD4+ or CD8+ T cells sorted from blood, obtained in a trial of the OX40 agonist ivuxolimab. The receptors originated from an adult with an advanced solid tumor such as melanoma, head and neck, liver or kidney cancer.

V and J are TRBV7-3 and TRBJ2-1; 11 nucleotides line up with TRBD2. The CDR3 length is 17 residues. CDR1 SGHTA and CDR2 FQGTGA come from the germline V gene. V lost 2 bases and J lost 5; bases outside the gene matches: 8. DNA of the CDR3: TGTGCCAGCAGCTTAGTCCCGACTAGCGGGACCCACAATGAGCAGTTCTTC. Translating it yields CASSLVPTSGTHNEQFF.

This sequence joins TRBV5-4 and TRBJ1-2; D remains ambiguous. Trimming shortened V by 0 bases and J by 0 bases, and 6 bases separated the two germline ends. Germline lookup yields CDR1 SGHNT and CDR2 YYREEE (reference sequence). CDR3 length: 14 residues. For the CDR3, the DNA is TGTGCCAGCAGCTTGGTCGGGGCTAACTATGGCTACACCTTC. Protein sequence: CASSLVGANYGYTF.

The chain carries TRBV11-3 and TRBJ2-5; the D is unclear. The CDR3 is made up of 14 amino acids. Germline V gives CDR1 SGHNT, CDR2 YENEEA. With 1 base removed from V and 4 bases from J, the gap between germline ends came to 10 bases. Written as DNA, the CDR3 is TGTGCCAGCAGCTTAGCTACAAGACTAGAGACCCAGTACTTC. This translates into CASSLATRLETQYF.

The count of this clone is one. V is TRBV11-3 and J is TRBJ2-7; D is unresolved. This CDR3 comprises 14 residues. Germline CDR1 and CDR2: SGHNT and YENEEA. V lost 5 bases and J 4 bases, leaving 15 bases between the germline ends. CDR3 in amino acids: CASSPQTAQYEQYF. The CDR3 nucleotides read TGTGCCAGCAGCCCTCAAACGGCCCAATACGAGCAGTACTTC. Full variable domain (missing parts from reference TRBV11-3 and TRBJ2-7): EAGVVQSPRYKIIEKKQPVAFWCNPISGHNTLYWYLQNLGQGPELLIRYENEEAVDDSQLPKDRFSAERLKGVDSTLKIQPAELGDSAVYLCASSPQTAQYEQYFGPGTRLTVT.

This clone was counted a few times. The chain has TRBV6-5 and TRBJ2-3; 7 nucleotides line up with TRBD2. Looked up from germline, CDR1 is MNHEY and CDR2 is SVGAGI. Trimming cost V 6 bases and J 0 bases; bases outside gene matches: 6. This CDR3 is built from 15 residues. The CDR3 protein is CASRNSGASTDTQYF. For the CDR3, the DNA is TGTGCCAGCAGGAACAGCGGGGCGAGCACAGATACGCAGTATTTT.

The V call is TRBV5-4, the J call TRBJ2-7; 7 positions match TRBD2. Germline V gene data show CDR1 as SGHNT and CDR2 as YYREEE (reference sequence). The CDR3 spans 15 residues. The J segment lost 0 bases and the V segment lost 0 bases, leaving 3 bases of the junction unmatched. CDR3 nucleotides: TGTGCCAGCAGCTTGGGTGGCGGGAGCTCCTACGAGCAGTACGTC. Protein sequence: CASSLGGGSSYEQYV.

The chain combines TRBV6-5 with TRBJ1-1, with 9 nucleotides matching TRBD1. Trimming took 0 bases from V and 4 from J; bases not matched to a gene: 3. The germline V gene encodes CDR1 MNHEY and CDR2 SVGAGI. The CDR3 is 15 amino acids. The CDR3 is CASSYSQGAPTEAFF. CDR3 DNA: TGTGCCAGCAGTTACTCACAGGGGGCGCCCACTGAAGCTTTCTTT.

The chain carries TRBV18 and TRBJ2-1, with 9 bases identical to TRBD2. J gave up 4 bases and V 3 bases, and 7 bases lay outside the gene matches. CDR1 is KGHSH and CDR2 is LQKENI in the germline V gene. The CDR3 is made up of 16 amino acids. CDR3 nucleotide sequence: TGTGCCAGCTCACCGCAGACTAGCGGCTCTTACAATGAGCAGTTCTTC. It is translated as CASSPQTSGSYNEQFF.

The chain links TRBV27 to TRBJ1-5, with 8 bases lining up with TRBD1. This CDR3 has 15 amino acids. CDR1 and CDR2 from the germline V gene are MNHEY and SMNVEV (reference sequence). The V and J ends lost 6 bases and 1 base, in that order; junction bases with no gene match: 5. CDR3 sequence: CASSQTGASNQPQHF. As DNA, the CDR3 is TGTGCCAGCAGCCAGACAGGGGCCAGCAATCAGCCCCAGCATTTT.

The CDR3 loop is CASLGDRANSPLHF. The CDR3 nucleotides read TGTGCCAGTCTAGGGGACAGGGCAAATTCACCCCTCCACTTT. The chain uses TRBV2 and TRBJ1-6, with TRBD1 matching 9 bases. Germline assignment: CDR1 SNHLY and CDR2 FYNNEI. The CDR3 has 14 residues. V lost 9 bases and J lost 7; bases outside the gene matches: 7.

The table lists this clone with a few counts. The rearrangement uses TRBV5-1 and TRBJ2-2, with 7 bases matching TRBD2. Germline assignment: CDR1 SGHRS and CDR2 YFSETQ. The CDR3 runs to 15 residues. The trim removed 1 base at V and 4 bases at J, leaving 4 bases unmatched. The CDR3 loop is CASSLIGLGTGELFF. CDR3 nucleotides: TGCGCCAGCAGCTTGATAGGACTAGGCACCGGGGAGCTGTTTTTT. The full variable domain, rest sourced from reference TRBV5-1 and TRBJ2-2, is KAGVTQTPRYLIKTRGQQVTLSCSPISGHRSVSWYQQTPGQGLQFLFEYFSETQRNKGNFPGRFSGRQFSNSRSEMNVSTLELGDSALYLCASSLIGLGTGELFFGEGSRLTVL.

The rearrangement links TRBV10-3 to TRBJ2-1; D remains ambiguous. This CDR3 is built from 13 residues. Trimming cost V 4 bases and J 5 bases, with 9 bases left between them. Germline V gene sequence: CDR1 ENHRY, CDR2 SYGVKD. The CDR3 spells CAISGAEDNEQFF. The CDR3 DNA reads TGTGCCATCAGTGGGGCAGAGGACAATGAGCAGTTCTTC.